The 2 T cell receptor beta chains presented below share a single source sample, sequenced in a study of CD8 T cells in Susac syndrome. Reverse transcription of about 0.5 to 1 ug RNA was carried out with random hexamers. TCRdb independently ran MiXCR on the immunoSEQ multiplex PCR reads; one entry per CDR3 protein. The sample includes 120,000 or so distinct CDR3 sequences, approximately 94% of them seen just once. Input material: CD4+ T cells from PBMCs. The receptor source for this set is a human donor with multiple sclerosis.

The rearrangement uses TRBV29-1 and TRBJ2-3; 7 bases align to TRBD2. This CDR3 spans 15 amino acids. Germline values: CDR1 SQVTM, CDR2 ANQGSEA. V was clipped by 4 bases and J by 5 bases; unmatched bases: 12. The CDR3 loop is CSVGGRGVSRDTQYF. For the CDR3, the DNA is TGCAGCGTTGGGGGCCGGGGGGTATCCAGAGATACGCAGTATTTT.

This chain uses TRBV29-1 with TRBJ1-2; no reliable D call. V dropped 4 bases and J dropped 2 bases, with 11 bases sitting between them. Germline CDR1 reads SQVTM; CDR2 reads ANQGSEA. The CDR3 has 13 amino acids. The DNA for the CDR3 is TGCAGCGTTGGGCGGTCCTCGAACTATGGCTACACCTTC. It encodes CSVGRSSNYGYTF.